This TCR beta chain was found in a study of T cells in Graves' hyperthyroidism and ophthalmopathy. Researchers amplified the TCR beta CDR3 regions from RNA transcripts. First-round RT-PCR targeting the TCR CDR3 was performed with the HTBI primer set. MiXCR was run by TCRdb on the multiplex PCR reads, yielding one entry per CDR3 protein. Among hundreds of thousands of distinct CDR3 sequences listed, around 42% were seen once. Trimming pared 3 bases from V and 8 bases from J, leaving 13 bases between. The CDR3 covers 13 residues. Germline V gene lookup returns CDR1 PRHDT and CDR2 FYEKMQ (reference sequence).

The source material was peripheral blood or thyroid tissue (not recorded which). The sequence was collected from a young woman with Graves' hyperthyroidism. The V call is TRBV13, the J call TRBJ1-1; D is possibly TRBD1 (5 bases). CDR3 nucleotide sequence: TGTGCCAGCAGCTTCGGGGGGGGAGGGGAAGCTTTCTTT. Its translation: CASSFGGGGEAFF.